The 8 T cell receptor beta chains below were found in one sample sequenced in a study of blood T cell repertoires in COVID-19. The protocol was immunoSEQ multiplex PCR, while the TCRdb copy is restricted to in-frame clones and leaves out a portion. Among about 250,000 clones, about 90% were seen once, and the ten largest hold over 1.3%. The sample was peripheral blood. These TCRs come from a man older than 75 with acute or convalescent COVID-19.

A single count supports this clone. CDR3 amino acids: CAISKQGSANEQYF. In DNA, the CDR3 is TGTGCCATCAGCAAACAGGGTTCGGCAAACGAGCAGTACTTC. This chain connects TRBV10-3 to TRBJ2-7; D perhaps matches TRBD1 (6 bases). Germline V lookup: CDR1 ENHRY, CDR2 SYGVKD. Trimming left V 6 bases short and J 5 bases short, with 17 bases between. This CDR3 is 14 amino acids long.

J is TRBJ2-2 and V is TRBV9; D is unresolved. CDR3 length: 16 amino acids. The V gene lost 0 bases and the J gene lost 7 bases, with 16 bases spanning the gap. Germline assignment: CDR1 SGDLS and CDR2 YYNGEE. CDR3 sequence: CASSVVGGPRSGELFF. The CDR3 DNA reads TGTGCCAGCAGCGTAGTAGGTGGTCCGCGGAGCGGGGAGCTGTTTTTT.

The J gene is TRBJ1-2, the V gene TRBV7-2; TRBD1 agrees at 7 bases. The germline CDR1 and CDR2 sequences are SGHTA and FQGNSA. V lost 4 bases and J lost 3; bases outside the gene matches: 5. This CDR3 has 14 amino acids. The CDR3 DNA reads TGTGCCAGCAGCTCGACAGGGCCCTACTATGGCTACACCTTC. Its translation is CASSSTGPYYGYTF.

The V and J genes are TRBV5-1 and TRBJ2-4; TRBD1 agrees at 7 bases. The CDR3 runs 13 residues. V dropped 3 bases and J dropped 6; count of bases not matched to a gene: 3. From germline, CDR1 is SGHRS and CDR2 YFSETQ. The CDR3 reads CASSSGQVNIQYF. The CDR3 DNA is TGCGCCAGCAGCTCCGGACAGGTAAACATTCAGTACTTC. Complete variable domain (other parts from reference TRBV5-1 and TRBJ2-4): KAGVTQTPRYLIKTRGQQVTLSCSPISGHRSVSWYQQTPGQGLQFLFEYFSETQRNKGNFPGRFSGRQFSNSRSEMNVSTLELGDSALYLCASSSGQVNIQYFGAGTRLSVL.

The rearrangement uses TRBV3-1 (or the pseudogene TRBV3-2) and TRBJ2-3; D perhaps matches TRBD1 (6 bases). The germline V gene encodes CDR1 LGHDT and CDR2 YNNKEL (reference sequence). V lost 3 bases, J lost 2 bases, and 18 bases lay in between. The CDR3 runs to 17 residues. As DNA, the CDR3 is TGTGCCAGCAGCCACGGGGTAGCCAGGGGATACACAGATACGCAGTATTTT. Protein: CASSHGVARGYTDTQYF.

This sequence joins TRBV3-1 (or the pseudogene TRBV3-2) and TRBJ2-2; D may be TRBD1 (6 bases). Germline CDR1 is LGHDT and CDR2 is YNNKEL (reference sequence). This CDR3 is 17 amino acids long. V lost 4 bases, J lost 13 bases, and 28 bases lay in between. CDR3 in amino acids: CASSRNSGTLLNTPLFF. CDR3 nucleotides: TGTGCCAGCAGCCGGAATTCAGGGACACTTTTGAACACTCCGCTGTTTTTT.

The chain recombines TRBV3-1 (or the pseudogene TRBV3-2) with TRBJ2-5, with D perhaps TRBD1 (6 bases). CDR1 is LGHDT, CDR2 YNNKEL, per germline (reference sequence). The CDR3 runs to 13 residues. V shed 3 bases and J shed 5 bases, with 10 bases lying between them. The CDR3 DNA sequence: TGTGCCAGCAGCCAGGGGGCGCGTGAGACCCAGTACTTC. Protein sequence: CASSQGARETQYF.

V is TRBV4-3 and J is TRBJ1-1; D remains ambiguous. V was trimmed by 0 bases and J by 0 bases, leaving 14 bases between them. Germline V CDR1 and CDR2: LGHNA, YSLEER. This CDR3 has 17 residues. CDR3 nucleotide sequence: TGCGCCAGCAGCCAAGATCGGGCGGAGGCACTGAACACTGAAGCTTTCTTT. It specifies CASSQDRAEALNTEAFF.